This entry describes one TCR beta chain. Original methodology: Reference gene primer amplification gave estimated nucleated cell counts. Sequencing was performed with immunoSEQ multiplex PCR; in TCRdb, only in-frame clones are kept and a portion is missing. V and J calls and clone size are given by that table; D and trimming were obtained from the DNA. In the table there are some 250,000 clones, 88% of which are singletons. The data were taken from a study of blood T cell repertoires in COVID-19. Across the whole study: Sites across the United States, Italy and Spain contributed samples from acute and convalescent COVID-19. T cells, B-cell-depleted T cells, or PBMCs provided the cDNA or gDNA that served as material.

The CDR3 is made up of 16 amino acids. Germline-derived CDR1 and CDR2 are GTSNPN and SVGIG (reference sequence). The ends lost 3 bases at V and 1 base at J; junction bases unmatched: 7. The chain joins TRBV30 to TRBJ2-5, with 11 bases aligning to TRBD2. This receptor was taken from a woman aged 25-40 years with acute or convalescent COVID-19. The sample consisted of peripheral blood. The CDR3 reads CAWRAKLAGAQETQYF. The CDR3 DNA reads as TGTGCCTGGAGGGCAAAACTAGCGGGGGCCCAAGAGACCCAGTACTTC.